Presented here are 15 T cell receptor beta chains from one specimen sequenced in a study of TIL therapy for anti-PD-1-resistant metastatic lung cancer. The immunoSEQ assay was v3. Here immunoSEQ multiplex PCR was the method, and the copy in TCRdb shows in-frame clones only, minus some. The sample lists about 52,000 clones; around 79% were seen once. Time point here: pre-treatment sample, taken before nivolumab and TIL therapy. The input for sequencing was blood, taken at baseline. Receptors originate from a woman aged 25-85 years with non-small cell lung cancer.

The chain couples TRBV6-6 to TRBJ1-2; D gene uncertain. CDR1 is MNHNY, CDR2 SVGAGI, per germline (reference sequence). V was pared by 5 bases and J by 8 bases, with 15 bases between. This CDR3 is built from 13 residues. CDR3 coding DNA: TGTGCCAGCAGTCCAGCGGGTTCCCAAGGCTACACCTTC. Encoded protein: CASSPAGSQGYTF.

The chain employs TRBV25-1 and TRBJ2-7, with D tentatively TRBD2 (6 bases). Germline V gene data show CDR1 as MGHDK and CDR2 as SYGVNS. The CDR3 has 11 amino acids. The V end lost 10 bases, the J end lost 6 bases, and 13 bases lay between the germline ends. In DNA form, the CDR3 reads TGTGCCACTCAAGGAGGGCGCGAGCAGTACTTC. Translated, it gives CATQGGREQYF.

The CDR3 nucleotides read TGCGCCAGCAGCTCCCAGCCGGACAGGTTGATACAAGAGACCCAGTACTTC. Protein sequence: CASSSQPDRLIQETQYF. V usage is TRBV5-1 and J usage is TRBJ2-5; 7 nucleotides match TRBD1. CDR1 and CDR2 (germline): SGHRS, YFSETQ. Trimming cost V 3 bases and J 2 bases; bases outside gene matches: 13. This CDR3 contains 17 residues.

This rearrangement joins TRBV6-1 to TRBJ2-4; tentative D call: TRBD2 (6 bases). This CDR3 has 11 residues. Trimming left V 10 bases short and J 9 bases short, with 13 bases between. Germline assignment: CDR1 MNHNS and CDR2 SASEGT. The CDR3 spells CATNSGGIQYF. The CDR3 coding sequence is TGTGCCACCAATAGCGGTGGCATTCAGTACTTC.

This chain links TRBV27 with TRBJ2-3; no reliable D call. V lost 6 bases and J 0 bases, leaving 16 bases between the germline ends. CDR1 is MNHEY and CDR2 is SMNVEV in the germline V gene (reference sequence). The CDR3 consists of 16 residues. CDR3 DNA sequence: TGTGCCAGCAGCCCTATACAACCTATGAGCACAGATACGCAGTATTTT. This codes for CASSPIQPMSTDTQYF.

The V call is TRBV9, the J call TRBJ1-1; D remains unclear. Germline V gene lookup returns CDR1 SGDLS and CDR2 YYNGEE. V gave up 3 bases and J gave up 4 bases, with 10 bases separating them. The CDR3 is 13 residues long. The CDR3 region is CASSGGGITEAFF. CDR3 nucleotides: TGTGCCAGCAGCGGTGGCGGCATCACTGAAGCTTTCTTT.

This clone was seen more than once but under ten times. The chain is built from TRBV5-5 and TRBJ1-2; D gene ambiguous. Germline CDR1 reads SGHKS; CDR2 reads YYEKEE (reference sequence). The V gene lost 5 bases and the J gene lost 3 bases, with 11 bases spanning the gap. This CDR3 region has 13 residues. This CDR3 is CASRGAWDYGYTF. The CDR3 region has the DNA TGTGCCAGCAGGGGAGCGTGGGACTATGGCTACACCTTC.

The CDR3 region is CSVETGQSFSYNEQFF. CDR3 bases: TGCAGCGTTGAAACGGGACAATCCTTCTCCTACAATGAGCAGTTCTTC. The genes are TRBV29-1 and TRBJ2-1; maybe TRBD1 (6 bases). V was cut by 2 bases and J by 0 bases, with 14 bases left in between. Germline CDR1 and CDR2: SQVTM and ANQGSEA. The length of the CDR3 is 16 residues.

V is TRBV4-1 and J is TRBJ1-4; no clear D gene. The length of the CDR3 is 16 residues. V was cut by 3 bases and J by 8 bases, with 19 bases left in between. Germline V gives CDR1 MGHRA, CDR2 YSYEKL. The CDR3 region has the DNA TGCGCCAGCAGCCAGGCTAGCGTCCCTGTGGAAGAAAAACTGTTTTTT. Translated: CASSQASVPVEEKLFF.

This clone was seen only once. The gene calls are TRBV7-2 and TRBJ2-5; perhaps TRBD1 as D (6 bases). V lost 7 bases, J lost 1 base, and 16 bases lay in between. The CDR3 runs to 15 residues. Germline loops: CDR1 SGHTA, CDR2 FQGNSA. CDR3 coding DNA: TGTGCCAGCACCCGGCCTCAGGGGCCCCAAGAGACCCAGTACTTC. Its protein product is CASTRPQGPQETQYF.

As for this clone: Relative to the germline gene, one junction end is altered; a read error may explain this. The chain's CDR3 is CASSLASGTYDYTF. In nucleotides, the CDR3 is TGCGCCAGCAGCTTGGCGTCAGGGACCTATGACTACACCTTC. The chain recombines TRBV5-1 with TRBJ1-2, with D possibly matching TRBD1 (5 bases). This CDR3 is 14 amino acids long. CDR1 is SGHRS, CDR2 YFSETQ, per germline.

The rearrangement links TRBV5-1 to TRBJ2-3, with D perhaps TRBD1 (6 bases). Germline V gene data show CDR1 as SGHRS and CDR2 as YFSETQ. Trimming stripped 4 bases from V and 2 bases from J, with 14 bases between. The CDR3 is 15 residues long. The CDR3 is CASSEDSALTDTQYF. CDR3 bases: TGCGCCAGCAGCGAGGACAGCGCACTCACAGATACGCAGTATTTT.

This chain connects TRBV9 to TRBJ2-5; 15 positions match TRBD2. CDR3 length: 16 amino acids. J was trimmed by 3 bases and V by 4 bases; bases with no gene match: 4. Germline-derived CDR1 and CDR2 are SGDLS and YYNGEE. The chain's CDR3 is CASSPWTSGREETQYF. The CDR3 region has the DNA TGTGCCAGCAGCCCCTGGACTAGCGGGAGGGAAGAGACCCAGTACTTC. Filled out from reference TRBV9 and TRBJ2-5, the complete variable domain reads DSGVTQTPKHLITATGQRVTLRCSPRSGDLSVYWYQQSLDQGLQFLIQYYNGEERAKGNILERFSAQQFPDLHSELNLSSLELGDSALYFCASSPWTSGREETQYFGPGTRLLVL.

The CDR3 loop is CASSQTSSGGANEQFF. The CDR3 DNA is TGCGCCAGCAGCCAAACCTCTAGCGGGGGGGCGAATGAGCAGTTCTTC. This rearrangement joins TRBV4-1 to TRBJ2-1; TRBD2 agrees at 12 bases. Germline-derived CDR1 and CDR2 are MGHRA and YSYEKL. The CDR3 has 16 residues. J gave up 7 bases and V 2 bases, and 6 bases lay outside the gene matches.

This rearrangement joins TRBV29-1 to TRBJ1-3; D remains unclear. The CDR3 runs to 12 residues. The germline gives CDR1 SQVTM, CDR2 ANQGSEA. Trimming pared 7 bases from V and 0 bases from J, leaving 7 bases between. CDR3 region: CSAISSGNTIYF. The CDR3 DNA reads TGCAGCGCCATCAGCTCTGGAAACACCATATATTTT.